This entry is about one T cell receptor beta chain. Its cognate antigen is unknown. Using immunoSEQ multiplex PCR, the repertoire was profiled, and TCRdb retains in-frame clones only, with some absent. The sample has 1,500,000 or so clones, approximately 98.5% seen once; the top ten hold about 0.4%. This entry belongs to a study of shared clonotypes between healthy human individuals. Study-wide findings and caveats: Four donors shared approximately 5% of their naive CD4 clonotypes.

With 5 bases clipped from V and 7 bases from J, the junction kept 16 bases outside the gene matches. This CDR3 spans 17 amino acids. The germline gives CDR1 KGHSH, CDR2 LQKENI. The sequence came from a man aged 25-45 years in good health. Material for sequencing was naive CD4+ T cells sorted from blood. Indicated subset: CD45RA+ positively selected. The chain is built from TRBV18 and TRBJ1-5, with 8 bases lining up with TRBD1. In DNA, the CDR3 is TGTGCCAGCTCAAAAGGCGGGACAGGCCATAGTGTGCAGCCCCAGCATTTT. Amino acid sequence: CASSKGGTGHSVQPQHF.